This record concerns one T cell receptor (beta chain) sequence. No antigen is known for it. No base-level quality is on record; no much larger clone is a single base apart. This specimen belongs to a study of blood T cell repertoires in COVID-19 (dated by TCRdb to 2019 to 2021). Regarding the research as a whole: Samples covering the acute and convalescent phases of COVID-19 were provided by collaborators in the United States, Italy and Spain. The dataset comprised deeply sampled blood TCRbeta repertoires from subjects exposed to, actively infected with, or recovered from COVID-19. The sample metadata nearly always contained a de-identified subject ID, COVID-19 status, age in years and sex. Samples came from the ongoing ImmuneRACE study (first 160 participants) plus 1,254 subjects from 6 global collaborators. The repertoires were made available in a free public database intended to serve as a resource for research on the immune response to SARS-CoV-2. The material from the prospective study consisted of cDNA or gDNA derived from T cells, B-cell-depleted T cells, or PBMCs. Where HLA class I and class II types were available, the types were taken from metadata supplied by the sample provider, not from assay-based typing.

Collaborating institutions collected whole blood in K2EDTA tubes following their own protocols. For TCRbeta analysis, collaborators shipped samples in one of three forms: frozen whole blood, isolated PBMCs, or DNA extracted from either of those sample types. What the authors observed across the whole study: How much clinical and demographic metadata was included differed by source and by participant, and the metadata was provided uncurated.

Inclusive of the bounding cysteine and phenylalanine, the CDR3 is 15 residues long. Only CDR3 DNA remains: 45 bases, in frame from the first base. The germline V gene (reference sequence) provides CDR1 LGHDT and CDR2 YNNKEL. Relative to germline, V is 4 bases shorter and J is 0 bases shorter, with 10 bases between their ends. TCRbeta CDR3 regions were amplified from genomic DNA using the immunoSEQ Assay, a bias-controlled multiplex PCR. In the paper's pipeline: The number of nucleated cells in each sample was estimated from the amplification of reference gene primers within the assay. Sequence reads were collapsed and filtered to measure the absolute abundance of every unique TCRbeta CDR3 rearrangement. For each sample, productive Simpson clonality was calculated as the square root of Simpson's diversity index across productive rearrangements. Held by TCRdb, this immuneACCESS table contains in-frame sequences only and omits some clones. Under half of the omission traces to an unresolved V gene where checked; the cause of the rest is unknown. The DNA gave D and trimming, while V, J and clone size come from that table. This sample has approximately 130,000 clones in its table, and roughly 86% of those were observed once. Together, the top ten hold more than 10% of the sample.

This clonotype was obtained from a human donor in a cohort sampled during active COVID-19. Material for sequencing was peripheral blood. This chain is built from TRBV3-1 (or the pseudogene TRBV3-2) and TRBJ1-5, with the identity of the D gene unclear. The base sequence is TGTGCCAGCAGCCCTACGGGTCATAGCAATCAGCCCCAGCATTTT. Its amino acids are CASSPTGHSNQPQHF.